The clone carrying this T cell receptor (beta chain) was seen ten or more times. Antigen unknown. This sample was included in a study of T-cell reconstitution after alpha-beta-depleted transplantation in children. Findings and caveats of the study: At day 60, the high TCRbeta diversity found in some patients originated from recipient T cells and thymic progenitors that had survived. In patients about two months after transplant, alpha-beta T cells reportedly arose from several hundred expanded graft clones. From newly produced T cells came most of the T-cell counts and diversity one year after transplant.

Construction of the TCRbeta library involved unique molecular identifiers. TCRdb independently ran MiXCR on the PCR reads; one entry per CDR3 protein. This table holds approximately 170,000 distinct CDR3 sequences, over 8.5% found once. The TCR was taken from a boy aged 2 to 10 with acute myeloid leukemia, due to receive a stem cell transplant. This specimen was PBMCs, taken before TCRalphabeta/CD19-depleted stem cell transplant.

The DNA of the CDR3 is TGTGCCAGCAGCGTAGCCCCTGGAGAGACCCAGTACTTC. This encodes CASSVAPGETQYF. The gene calls are TRBV9 and TRBJ2-5; D is uncertain. V was pared by 0 bases and J by 4 bases, with 7 bases between. Germline V lookup: CDR1 SGDLS, CDR2 YYNGEE. There are 13 residues in the CDR3. The full variable domain, its missing parts supplied by reference TRBV9 and TRBJ2-5, is DSGVTQTPKHLITATGQRVTLRCSPRSGDLSVYWYQQSLDQGLQFLIQYYNGEERAKGNILERFSAQQFPDLHSELNLSSLELGDSALYFCASSVAPGETQYFGPGTRLLVL.